One and the same sample provided the 30 T cell receptor beta chains below, sequenced in a study of blood T cells in healthy people across ages. Primed by a sample-barcoded 5' primer and a J-beta primer mix, a second PCR proceeded for about 7 to 11 cycles. MiXCR, run by TCRdb on the 5' RACE reads, gives a single entry per CDR3 protein. The sample contains about 1.7 million distinct CDR3 sequences, 28% of which appear only once. The sample taken for sequencing was blood. The receptors shown here come from a woman in her 30s in good health.

A few counts support this clonotype. The rearrangement links TRBV5-5 to TRBJ1-1; D might be TRBD1 (6 bases). The CDR3 is 15 amino acids. Deletions cut 1 base from V and 1 base from J, with 11 bases between. CDR1 is SGHKS and CDR2 is YYEKEE in the germline V gene (reference sequence). The CDR3 spells CASSLLAGANTEAFF. For the CDR3, the DNA is TGTGCCAGCAGCTTGCTCGCAGGGGCGAACACTGAAGCTTTCTTT. The variable domain in full, with the rest retrieved from reference TRBV5-5 and TRBJ1-1, is DAGVTQSPTHLIKTRGQQVTLRCSPISGHKSVSWYQQVLGQGPQFIFQYYEKEERGRGNFPDRFSARQFPNYSSELNVNALLLGDSALYLCASSLLAGANTEAFFGQGTRLTVV.

On this clonotype itself: The junction departs from germline at one end; a sequencing error may be responsible. The rearrangement joins TRBV2 to TRBJ2-1, with 8 bases identical to TRBD2. This CDR3 comprises 13 residues. CDR1 SNHLY and CDR2 FYNNEI come from the germline V gene. CDR3: CVSSGVAGNEQFF. As DNA, the CDR3 is TGTGTCAGCAGTGGAGTAGCGGGGAATGAGCAGTTCTTC.

This chain joins TRBV7-2 and TRBJ1-1; no clear D. Germline-derived CDR1 and CDR2 are SGHTA and FQGNSA. The CDR3 sequence is 14 residues long. Deletions cut 4 bases from V and 4 bases from J, with 13 bases between. The CDR3 DNA reads as TGTGCCAGCAGCTCCCCGGCGGGTGGCACTGAAGCTTTCTTT. Its translation is CASSSPAGGTEAFF.

This chain joins TRBV15 and TRBJ2-5, with TRBD2 as a possible D gene (5 bases). The germline gives CDR1 LNHNV, CDR2 YYDKDF (reference sequence). V lost 0 bases, J lost 7 bases, and 9 bases lay in between. This CDR3 is 13 amino acids long. The CDR3 loop is CATSREGGGTQYF. The DNA of the CDR3 is TGTGCCACCAGCAGAGAAGGAGGAGGGACCCAGTACTTC.

Concerning this clonotype itself: This CDR3 fails to terminate in the conserved phenylalanine or tryptophan, so it likely reflects a read error. The V and J genes are TRBV30 and TRBJ2-1; TRBD1 matches 10 bases. This CDR3 has 14 residues. With 7 bases clipped from V and 7 bases from J, the junction kept 10 bases outside the gene matches. CDR1 is GTSNPN, CDR2 SVGIG, per germline (reference sequence). CDR3 amino acids: CAFTPGQGTNEQFC. Written as DNA, the CDR3 is TGTGCCTTCACACCGGGACAGGGGACGAATGAGCAGTTCTGC.

J is TRBJ1-1 and V is TRBV2; D uncertain. The CDR3 runs 14 residues. Germline V gene data show CDR1 as SNHLY and CDR2 as FYNNEI. The V end was cut by 4 bases, the J end by 5 bases, with 14 bases between. In DNA, the CDR3 is TGTGCCAGCAGTGCGGGTCGGGCGGGAACTGAAGCTTTCTTT. Amino acids: CASSAGRAGTEAFF.

This clonotype was counted at least ten times. The chain joins TRBV6-1 to TRBJ2-7; 10 bases are a match to TRBD2. Trimming took 4 bases from V and 3 from J; bases not matched to a gene: 3. The CDR3 is 14 amino acids. The germline CDR1 and CDR2 sequences are MNHNS and SASEGT. CDR3 protein: CASSVAGGFYEQYF. CDR3 nucleotide sequence: TGTGCCAGCAGTGTAGCGGGAGGTTTCTACGAGCAGTACTTC.

This clonotype turned up a few times. The DNA of the CDR3 is TGTGCCAGCAGCAACCCTCTAGCGGGGGGGCCCTACGAGCAGTACTTC. Translation: CASSNPLAGGPYEQYF. This chain links TRBV21-1 with TRBJ2-7; the table's D call, TRBD2, has no DNA check behind it. TRBV21-1 is a pseudogene segment. CDR3 length: 16 amino acids.

The count of this clonotype is one. The chain combines TRBV29-1 with TRBJ2-5; 7 bases are shared with TRBD1. Trimming cost V 1 base and J 11 bases; bases outside gene matches: 13. The CDR3 consists of 14 residues. Per germline, CDR1 SQVTM and CDR2 ANQGSEA. The CDR3, as DNA: TGCAGCGTTGAAGGGGACAGCCACACAGATACGCAGTACTTC. Translation gives CSVEGDSHTDTQYF.

The chain is built from TRBV5-6 and TRBJ2-5; tentative D call: TRBD2 (7 bases). Per the germline V gene, CDR1 is SGHDT and CDR2 is YYEEEE. Trimming left V 0 bases short and J 4 bases short, with 13 bases between. This CDR3 region has 15 residues. The chain's CDR3 is CASSLGGRGRETQYF. CDR3 coding DNA: TGTGCCAGCAGCTTGGGGGGGCGGGGGCGAGAGACCCAGTACTTC.

This clonotype was detected a few times. The rearrangement links TRBV10-1 to TRBJ2-1; 7 nucleotides agree with TRBD1. This CDR3 region has 13 residues. V dropped 7 bases and J dropped 9; count of bases not matched to a gene: 9. CDR1 WNHNN and CDR2 SYGVQD come from the germline V gene (reference sequence). In DNA form, the CDR3 reads TGCGCCAGCAAGGCAGGGGGTCTGGGTGAGCAGTTCTTC. It specifies CASKAGGLGEQFF.

In this sample, this clonotype turned up many times. The chain is built from TRBV7-2 and TRBJ2-7; TRBD2 aligns across 8 bases. The trim removed 3 bases at V and 5 bases at J, leaving 9 bases unmatched. The germline V gene has CDR1 SGHTA and CDR2 FQGNSA. This CDR3 has 15 residues. Here the CDR3 reads CASSFGAGVVNEQYF. CDR3 bases: TGTGCCAGCAGCTTCGGAGCGGGAGTGGTCAACGAGCAGTACTTC.

The chain couples TRBV11-3 to TRBJ2-1; 9 nucleotides agree with TRBD2. CDR3 size: 16 residues. With 1 base clipped from V and 8 bases from J, the junction kept 9 bases outside the gene matches. In germline, CDR1 is SGHNT, CDR2 YENEEA. The CDR3 region is CASSLAPGTSSDEQFF. The CDR3 DNA reads as TGTGCCAGCAGCTTAGCCCCCGGGACTAGCAGCGATGAGCAGTTCTTC.

The rearrangement joins TRBV10-3 to TRBJ2-2; TRBD1 matches 9 bases. The CDR3 extends over 14 amino acids. Per the germline V gene, CDR1 is ENHRY and CDR2 is SYGVKD. The junction had 7 bases not matched to a gene; V was cut back by 10 bases and J by 4 bases. CDR3 coding DNA: TGTGCCACCCGGGACAGGGCGTCCACCGGGGAGCTGTTTTTT. As protein: CATRDRASTGELFF.

In regard to this clonotype: Given a much more abundant clone one base away, this may be a read error. The genes are TRBV18 and TRBJ2-1; a possible D gene is TRBD2 (6 bases). The germline CDR1 and CDR2 sequences are KGHSH and LQKENI. The V end was cut by 5 bases, the J end by 3 bases, with 11 bases between. CDR3 length: 14 amino acids. CDR3 DNA sequence: TGTGCCAGCTCATCGGCTAGCGACTACAATGAGCAGTTCTTC. Its translation: CASSSASDYNEQFF.

This clonotype was seen only a few times. The rearrangement uses TRBV20-1 and TRBJ2-3, with TRBD2 matching 14 bases. Germline CDR1 DFQATT, CDR2 SNEGSKA (reference sequence). The CDR3 loop spans 17 amino acids. V was pared by 3 bases and J by 4 bases, with 9 bases of the junction left unmatched. DNA of the CDR3: TGCAGTGCTAGGACTAGCGGGAGGGCCGGGGGGCCAGATACGCAGTATTTT. Translated: CSARTSGRAGGPDTQYF.

Points on this clonotype: Germline is not matched at one junction end, which may reflect a read error. The V gene is TRBV2, the J gene TRBJ2-7; no clear D. Germline V CDR1 and CDR2: SNHLY, FYNNEI. CDR3 length equals 12 residues. The DNA for the CDR3 is TGTGCCGGCAGTTCCGACACGTACGAGCAGTACTTC. As protein: CAGSSDTYEQYF.

The table lists this clonotype with many counts. The chain carries TRBV10-2 and TRBJ2-1; D is uncertain. The CDR3 has 14 amino acids. V shed 3 bases and J shed 5 bases, with 11 bases lying between them. CDR1 WSHSY and CDR2 SAAADI come from the germline V gene. CDR3 sequence reads: CASSDALQNNEQFF. The CDR3 coding sequence is TGCGCCAGCAGTGATGCCCTACAAAACAATGAGCAGTTCTTC.

This clonotype was detected only a few times. The CDR3 DNA reads TGTGCCAGCAGCCAAGAGCCTGTGGACGAGCAGTACTTC. Amino acid sequence: CASSQEPVDEQYF. The chain links TRBV7-9 to TRBJ2-7; D is unclear. CDR1 is SEHNR, CDR2 FQNEAQ, per germline (reference sequence). The CDR3 consists of 13 residues. Trimming removed 5 bases from V and 5 bases from J, with 13 bases in between.

The table lists this clonotype with a few counts. The chain links TRBV20-1 to TRBJ2-1; TRBD2 aligns across 7 bases. The CDR3 covers 15 residues. Germline loops: CDR1 DFQATT, CDR2 SNEGSKA (reference sequence). The junction had 8 bases not matched to a gene; V was cut back by 3 bases and J by 3 bases. The CDR3 is CSARVPGLNYNEQFF. The CDR3 bases are TGCAGTGCTAGGGTACCGGGACTAAACTACAATGAGCAGTTCTTC.

The V gene is TRBV5-1, the J gene TRBJ2-1, with 12 positions matching TRBD2. The CDR3 covers 16 residues. Looked up from germline, CDR1 is SGHRS and CDR2 is YFSETQ. V gave up 4 bases and J gave up 0 bases; unmatched junction bases: 2. The CDR3 is CASSVTSGSSYNEQFF. For the CDR3, the DNA is TGCGCCAGCAGCGTGACTAGCGGGAGCTCCTACAATGAGCAGTTCTTC.

The chain recombines TRBV19 with TRBJ2-3; TRBD1 or TRBD2 may be the D gene (5 bases each). V was pared by 9 bases and J by 6 bases, with 19 bases between. CDR3 length: 14 amino acids. Per germline, CDR1 LNHDA and CDR2 SQIVND (reference sequence). DNA of the CDR3: TGTGCCAGCAATCCCGGGGACGGCGGTGATACGCAGTATTTT. This gives the protein CASNPGDGGDTQYF.

For this clonotype: One end of the junction fails to match germline, which may point to a read error. J is TRBJ1-2 and V is TRBV12-3 or TRBV12-4; D is perhaps TRBD1 (5 bases). The CDR3 contains 14 residues. Here the CDR3 DNA reads TGTGCCAGCAGGTTAGGGTTAGGGGTGGTGGGCTACACCTTC. It yields the protein CASRLGLGVVGYTF.

V is TRBV27 and J is TRBJ1-6, with D maybe TRBD1 (5 bases). V was trimmed by 10 bases and J by 6 bases, leaving 13 bases between them. The CDR3 contains 13 residues. From germline, CDR1 is MNHEY and CDR2 SMNVEV (reference sequence). CDR3 coding DNA: TGTGCCACCGGCCGGGACGGTAATTCACCCCTCCACTTT. Its translation: CATGRDGNSPLHF.

This chain links TRBV10-2 with TRBJ2-1, with TRBD1 matching over 11 bases. J gave up 7 bases and V 7 bases, and 9 bases lay outside the gene matches. From germline, CDR1 is WSHSY and CDR2 SAAADI. The CDR3 runs to 15 residues. In DNA form, the CDR3 reads TGCGCCAGCATCTCTCCGGGACAGGGGGGGAATGAGCAGTTCTTC. It specifies CASISPGQGGNEQFF.

This chain joins TRBV18 and TRBJ1-5; no firm D call. This CDR3 contains 13 residues. Trimming removed 5 bases from V and 4 bases from J, with 9 bases in between. Germline CDR1 and CDR2: KGHSH and LQKENI. CDR3 region: CASSATENQPQHF. In nucleotides, the CDR3 is TGTGCCAGCTCAGCGACGGAAAATCAGCCCCAGCATTTT.

This clonotype has ten or more counts. This sequence joins TRBV29-1 and TRBJ1-2, with a tentative D call TRBD1 (5 bases). V lost 6 bases and J lost 6, with 26 bases in between. CDR1 is SQVTM and CDR2 is ANQGSEA in the germline V gene. There are 16 residues in the CDR3. CDR3 in DNA: TGCAGCGTCCAAAGATTCGGGACGGCAGAGGATCATGGCTACACCTTC. Encoded protein: CSVQRFGTAEDHGYTF.

This clonotype was seen a handful of times. This chain joins TRBV7-9 and TRBJ1-2; perhaps TRBD1 as D (6 bases). The CDR3 consists of 14 residues. The V end lost 5 bases, the J end lost 7 bases, and 17 bases lay between the germline ends. Looked up from germline, CDR1 is SEHNR and CDR2 is FQNEAQ (reference sequence). The CDR3 coding sequence is TGTGCCAGCAGCCCGCTGGAGACAGGATTTGGCTACACCTTC. It translates to CASSPLETGFGYTF.

The V call is TRBV10-3, the J call TRBJ2-7, with TRBD2 matching 8 bases. This CDR3 spans 16 amino acids. Trimming took 4 bases from V and 7 from J; bases not matched to a gene: 15. CDR1 ENHRY and CDR2 SYGVKD come from the germline V gene. In DNA form, the CDR3 reads TGTGCCATCAGTGCAGGAGCGGGAGTAGGATACAATGAGCAGTACTTC. Amino acid sequence: CAISAGAGVGYNEQYF.

The J gene is TRBJ2-7, the V gene TRBV18, with TRBD1 identical over 8 bases. From germline, CDR1 is KGHSH and CDR2 LQKENI. V lost 6 bases to trimming and J lost 2 bases; unmatched junction nucleotides: 12. The CDR3 spans 16 residues. The CDR3 loop is CASSRISGDRPYEQYF. The CDR3 nucleotides read TGTGCCAGCTCGCGCATCTCCGGGGACAGGCCCTACGAGCAGTACTTC. The whole variable domain, remainder taken from reference TRBV18 and TRBJ2-7, is NAGVMQNPRHLVRRRGQEARLRCSPMKGHSHVYWYRQLPEEGLKFMVYLQKENIIDESGMPKERFSAEFPKEGPSILRIQQVVRGDSAAYFCASSRISGDRPYEQYFGPGTRLTVT.